This T cell receptor beta chain was recovered during a study of identical twins. Worth noting for this clonotype: Its antigen is not known.

Template switching added a universal primer site; cDNA carried unique molecular identifiers. TCRdb processed the 5' RACE reads anew with MiXCR; each CDR3 protein has one entry. Of around 480,000 distinct CDR3 sequences detected, 12% to 15% appear once; the ten largest clones hold about 0.53%. In every case, the donor was a healthy Caucasian. Whole-study findings and limits: Modelling underestimated the level of out-of-frame TCR alpha sharing observed in monozygotic twins. It was cross-sectional statistical analysis, not following the same donors, that the conclusions relied on.

Germline CDR1 and CDR2: LGHNT and FRNRAP. Trimming at V came to 7 bases and at J to 6 bases, leaving 13 bases not matched to a gene. This CDR3 comprises 16 residues. These same records also appear under a second study, on yellow fever vaccine responses in identical twins.

The chain combines TRBV12-5 with TRBJ2-1; 9 bases are shared with TRBD1. The sequence derives from a woman younger than 35 in good health. Sequenced input: CD4+ T cells sorted from blood. CDR3 coding DNA: TGTGCTAGTGCCCTCAGGGCCGGGACAGGGTTCAATGAGCAGTTCTTC. It is translated as CASALRAGTGFNEQFF.